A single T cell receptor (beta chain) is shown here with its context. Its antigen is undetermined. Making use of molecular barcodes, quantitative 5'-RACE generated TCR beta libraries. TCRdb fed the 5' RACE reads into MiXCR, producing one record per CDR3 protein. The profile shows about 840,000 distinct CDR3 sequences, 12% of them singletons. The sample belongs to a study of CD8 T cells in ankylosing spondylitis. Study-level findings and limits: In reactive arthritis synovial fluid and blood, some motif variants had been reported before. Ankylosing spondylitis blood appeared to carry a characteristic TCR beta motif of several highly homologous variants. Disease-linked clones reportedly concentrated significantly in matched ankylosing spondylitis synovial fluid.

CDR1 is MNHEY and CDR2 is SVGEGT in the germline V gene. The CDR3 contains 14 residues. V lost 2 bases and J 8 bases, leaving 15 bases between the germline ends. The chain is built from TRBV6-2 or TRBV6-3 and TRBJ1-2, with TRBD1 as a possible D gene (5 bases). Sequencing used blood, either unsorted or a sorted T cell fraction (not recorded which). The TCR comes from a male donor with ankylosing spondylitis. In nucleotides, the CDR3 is TGTGCCAGCAGTTACCGGCAGTATCGGGACGGCTACACCTTC. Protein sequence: CASSYRQYRDGYTF.